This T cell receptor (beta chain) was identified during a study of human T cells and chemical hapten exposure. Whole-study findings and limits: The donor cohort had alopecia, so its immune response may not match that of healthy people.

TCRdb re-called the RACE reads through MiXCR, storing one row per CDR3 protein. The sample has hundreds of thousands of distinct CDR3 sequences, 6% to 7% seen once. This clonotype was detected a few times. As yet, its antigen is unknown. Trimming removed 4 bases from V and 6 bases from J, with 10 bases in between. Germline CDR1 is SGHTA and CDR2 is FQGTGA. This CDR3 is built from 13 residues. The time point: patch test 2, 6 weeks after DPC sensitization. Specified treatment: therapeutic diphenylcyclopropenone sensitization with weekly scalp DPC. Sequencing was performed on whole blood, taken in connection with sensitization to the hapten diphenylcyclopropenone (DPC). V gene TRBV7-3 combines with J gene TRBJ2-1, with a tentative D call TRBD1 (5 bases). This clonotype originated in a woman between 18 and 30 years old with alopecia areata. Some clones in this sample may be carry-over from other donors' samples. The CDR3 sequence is CASSSGPLNEQFF. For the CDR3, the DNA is TGTGCCAGCAGCTCAGGGCCCCTCAATGAGCAGTTCTTC.